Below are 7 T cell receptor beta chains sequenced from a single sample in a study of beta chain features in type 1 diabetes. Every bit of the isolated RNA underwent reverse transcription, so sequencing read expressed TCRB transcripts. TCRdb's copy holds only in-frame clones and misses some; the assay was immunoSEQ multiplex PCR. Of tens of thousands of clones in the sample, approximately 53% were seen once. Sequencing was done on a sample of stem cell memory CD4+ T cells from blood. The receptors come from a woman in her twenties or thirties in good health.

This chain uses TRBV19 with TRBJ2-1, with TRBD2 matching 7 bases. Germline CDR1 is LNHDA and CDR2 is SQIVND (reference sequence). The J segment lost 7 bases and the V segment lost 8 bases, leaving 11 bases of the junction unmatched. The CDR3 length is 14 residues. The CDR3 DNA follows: TGTGCCAGTCGGGATGGCGGGAGCTCAAATGAGCAGTTCTTC. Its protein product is CASRDGGSSNEQFF.

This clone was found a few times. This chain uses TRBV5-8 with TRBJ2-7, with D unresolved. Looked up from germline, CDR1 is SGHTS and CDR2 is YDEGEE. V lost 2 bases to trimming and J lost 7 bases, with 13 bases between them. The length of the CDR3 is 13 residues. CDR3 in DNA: TGTGCCAGCAGCTTATCTCGGAACGGGGAGCAGTACTTC. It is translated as CASSLSRNGEQYF.

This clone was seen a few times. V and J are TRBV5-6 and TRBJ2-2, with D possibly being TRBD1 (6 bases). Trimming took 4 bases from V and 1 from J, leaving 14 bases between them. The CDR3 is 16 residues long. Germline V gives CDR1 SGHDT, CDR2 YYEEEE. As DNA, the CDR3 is TGTGCCAGCAGCGTTCCAGGGGCGGAGAACACCGGGGAGCTGTTTTTT. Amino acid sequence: CASSVPGAENTGELFF.

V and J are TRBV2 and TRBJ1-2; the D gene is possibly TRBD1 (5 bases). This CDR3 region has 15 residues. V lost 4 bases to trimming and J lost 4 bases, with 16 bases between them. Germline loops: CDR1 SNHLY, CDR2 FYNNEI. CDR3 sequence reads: CASSGGAGRIYGYTF. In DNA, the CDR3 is TGTGCCAGCAGTGGCGGGGCAGGGCGTATCTATGGCTACACCTTC.

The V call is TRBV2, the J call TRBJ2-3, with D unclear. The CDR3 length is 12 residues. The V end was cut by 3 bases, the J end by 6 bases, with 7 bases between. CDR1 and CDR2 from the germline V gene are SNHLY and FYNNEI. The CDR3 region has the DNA TGTGCCAGCAGTGATATTGTGGATACGCAGTATTTT. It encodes CASSDIVDTQYF.

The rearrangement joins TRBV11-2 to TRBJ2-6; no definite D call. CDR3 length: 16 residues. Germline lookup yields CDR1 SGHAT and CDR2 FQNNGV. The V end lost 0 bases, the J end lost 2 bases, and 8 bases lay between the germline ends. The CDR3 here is CASSLDRVAGANVLTF. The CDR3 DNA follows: TGTGCCAGCAGCTTAGACCGGGTGGCTGGGGCCAACGTCCTGACTTTC.

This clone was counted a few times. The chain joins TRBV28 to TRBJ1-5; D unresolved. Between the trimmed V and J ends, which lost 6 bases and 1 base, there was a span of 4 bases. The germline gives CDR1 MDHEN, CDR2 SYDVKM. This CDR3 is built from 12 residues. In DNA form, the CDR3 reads TGTGCCAGCAGCTACAGCAATCAGCCCCAGCATTTT. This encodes CASSYSNQPQHF.